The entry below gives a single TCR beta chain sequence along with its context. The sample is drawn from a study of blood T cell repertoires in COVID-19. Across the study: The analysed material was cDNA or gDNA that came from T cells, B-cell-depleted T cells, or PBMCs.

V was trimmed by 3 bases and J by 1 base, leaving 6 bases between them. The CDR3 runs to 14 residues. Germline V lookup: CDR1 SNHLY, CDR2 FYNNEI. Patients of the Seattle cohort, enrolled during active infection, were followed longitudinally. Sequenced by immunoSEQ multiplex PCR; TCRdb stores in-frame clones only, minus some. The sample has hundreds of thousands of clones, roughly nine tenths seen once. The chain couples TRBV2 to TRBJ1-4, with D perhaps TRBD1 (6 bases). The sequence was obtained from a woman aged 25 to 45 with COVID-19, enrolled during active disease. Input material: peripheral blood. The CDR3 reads CASSDRGTNEKLFF. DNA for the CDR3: TGTGCCAGCAGTGACAGGGGAACTAATGAAAAACTGTTTTTT.